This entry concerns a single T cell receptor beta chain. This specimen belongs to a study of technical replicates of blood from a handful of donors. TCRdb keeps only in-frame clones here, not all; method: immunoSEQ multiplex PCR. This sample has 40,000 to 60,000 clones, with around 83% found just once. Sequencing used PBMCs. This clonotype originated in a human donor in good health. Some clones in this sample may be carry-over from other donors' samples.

CDR3 region: CASSQEVGGGYTF. CDR3 in DNA: TGTGCCAGCAGCCAAGAAGTAGGGGGTGGCTACACCTTC. V usage is TRBV4-2 and J usage is TRBJ1-2, with a tentative D call TRBD1 (6 bases). The V end lost 0 bases, the J end lost 7 bases, and 9 bases lay between the germline ends. The germline V gene encodes CDR1 LGHNA and CDR2 YNFKEQ. The CDR3 length is 13 residues.